The clone carrying this T cell receptor (beta chain) was observed once. Its antigen is undetermined. This specimen includes other DNA sequences encoding the same CDR3. This entry belongs to a study of shared clonotypes between healthy human individuals. The study, taken as a whole, reports: Sampling included only blood; tissue repertoires likely differ.

V was trimmed by 3 bases and J by 5 bases, leaving 10 bases between them. This CDR3 is 13 amino acids long. Germline V gene data show CDR1 as KGHSH and CDR2 as LQKENI. The unsorted PBMC replicate PCRs were performed with 300 ng DNA, around 30,000 T cell genomes. In the source study's methods: Filtering of immunoSEQ junctional sequences could not match full-length read filtering. Assay: immunoSEQ multiplex PCR; the TCRdb copy retains only in-frame clones and omits some. That table is the source of V, J and clone size, and D and trimming were worked out from the DNA. The sample shows around 430,000 clones, 75% to 85% of them seen only once.

The chain couples TRBV18 to TRBJ1-2; possible D gene TRBD1, 6 bases. This TCR was recovered from a woman aged 40 to 50 in good health. Some clones in this sample may be carry-over from other donors' samples. The sequenced sample consisted of PBMCs. The CDR3 DNA follows: TGTGCCAGCTCACCGCCGGACAGTTATGGCTACACCTTC. Protein sequence: CASSPPDSYGYTF.